A selection of T cell receptor beta chains follows, all from one sample in a study of T cells in Graves' hyperthyroidism and ophthalmopathy. TCRdb recomputed calls from the multiplex PCR reads with MiXCR, one row per CDR3 protein. Counted here are 560,000 or so distinct CDR3 sequences, 46% occurring once; the ten biggest clones make up 8.2%. Specimen: peripheral blood or thyroid tissue (not recorded which). The origin of the receptors is a woman in her late teens or twenties with Graves' hyperthyroidism. Both conserved end residues are part of each CDR3. The order of the fields is J gene, V gene, clone size, D gene, CDR3 protein, CDR3 DNA. D genes are given only for firm matches. Clone size is not always given. Where it is, it says once, few, many or a class for expanded clones.

j_call: TRBJ2-2
v_call: TRBV7-2
clone_size: NA
d_call: NA
cdr3_aa: CASSRTDSNTGELFF
cdr3_nt: TGTGCCAGCAGCAGGACCGATTCGAACACCGGGGAGCTGTTTTTT

j_call: TRBJ1-4
v_call: TRBV7-9
clone_size: few
d_call: TRBD1
cdr3_aa: CASSSSGTDEKLFF
cdr3_nt: TGTGCCAGCAGCTCCTCCGGGACAGATGAAAAACTGTTTTTT

j_call: TRBJ2-7
v_call: TRBV7-9
clone_size: NA
d_call: NA
cdr3_aa: CASRAWREQYF
cdr3_nt: TGTGCCAGCAGGGCCTGGAGGGAGCAGTACTTC

j_call: TRBJ1-2
v_call: TRBV19
clone_size: NA
d_call: NA
cdr3_aa: CASTHRESYGYTF
cdr3_nt: TGTGCCAGTACGCACAGGGAATCCTATGGCTACACCTTC

j_call: TRBJ2-5
v_call: TRBV20-1
clone_size: few
d_call: TRBD2
cdr3_aa: CSAITGLAGEEETQYF
cdr3_nt: TGCAGTGCTATAACGGGACTAGCGGGAGAAGAAGAGACCCAGTACTTC

j_call: TRBJ1-2
v_call: TRBV19
clone_size: many
d_call: TRBD1
cdr3_aa: CASSRGHGYTF
cdr3_nt: TGTGCCAGTAGCAGGGGGCATGGCTACACCTTC

j_call: TRBJ1-4
v_call: TRBV7-9
clone_size: many
d_call: NA
cdr3_aa: CASSLDRQLGPNEKLFF
cdr3_nt: TGTGCCAGCAGCTTAGATCGACAGTTGGGGCCTAATGAAAAACTGTTTTTT

j_call: TRBJ1-5
v_call: TRBV12-3/TRBV12-4
clone_size: NA
d_call: NA
cdr3_aa: CASSFTISNQPQHF
cdr3_nt: TGTGCCAGCAGTTTCACCATTAGCAATCAGCCCCAGCATTTT

j_call: TRBJ1-2
v_call: TRBV10-3
clone_size: NA
d_call: NA
cdr3_aa: CAISDGGSGYTF
cdr3_nt: TGTGCCATCAGTGATGGGGGGTCGGGCTACACCTTC

j_call: TRBJ1-1
v_call: TRBV25-1
clone_size: NA
d_call: TRBD1
cdr3_aa: CASTIDRGKAFF
cdr3_nt: TGTGCCAGCACCATAGACAGGGGAAAAGCTTTCTTT

j_call: TRBJ2-5
v_call: TRBV9
clone_size: NA
d_call: NA
cdr3_aa: CASSVDNLHETQYF
cdr3_nt: TGTGCCAGCAGCGTAGATAACCTACACGAGACCCAGTACTTC

j_call: TRBJ1-6
v_call: TRBV5-1
clone_size: NA
d_call: NA
cdr3_aa: CASSLGEGIVNSPLHF
cdr3_nt: TGCGCCAGCAGCCTAGGGGAAGGTATTGTAAATTCACCCCTCCACTTT

j_call: TRBJ2-2
v_call: TRBV9
clone_size: few
d_call: NA
cdr3_aa: CASSRTNGGELFF
cdr3_nt: TGTGCCAGCAGTCGGACTAACGGCGGGGAGCTGTTTTTT

j_call: TRBJ1-2
v_call: TRBV5-1
clone_size: few
d_call: TRBD1
cdr3_aa: CASSLRGTVDGYTF
cdr3_nt: TGCGCCAGCAGCTTGCGGGGGACAGTTGATGGCTACACCTTC

j_call: TRBJ2-7
v_call: TRBV9
clone_size: few
d_call: TRBD2
cdr3_aa: CASSVVRSSLAGEKNEQYF
cdr3_nt: TGTGCCAGCAGCGTAGTGCGATCGAGTCTAGCGGGAGAAAAAAACGAGCAGTACTTC

j_call: TRBJ1-1
v_call: TRBV12-3/TRBV12-4
clone_size: NA
d_call: NA
cdr3_aa: CASSYDLTVTEAFF
cdr3_nt: TGTGCCAGCAGTTACGACTTGACAGTCACTGAAGCTTTCTTT

j_call: TRBJ2-7
v_call: TRBV5-1
clone_size: many
d_call: NA
cdr3_aa: CASSWDFVEQYF
cdr3_nt: TGCGCCAGCAGCTGGGACTTCGTCGAGCAGTACTTC

j_call: TRBJ1-6
v_call: TRBV2
clone_size: NA
d_call: NA
cdr3_aa: CASRAEGDFSPLHF
cdr3_nt: TGTGCCAGCAGGGCCGAGGGTGATTTTTCACCCCTCCACTTT

j_call: TRBJ1-6
v_call: TRBV5-1
clone_size: many
d_call: NA
cdr3_aa: CASSTDKGWGSPLHF
cdr3_nt: TGCGCCAGCAGTACGGACAAGGGGTGGGGTTCACCCCTCCACTTT

j_call: TRBJ2-7
v_call: TRBV2
clone_size: many
d_call: TRBD1
cdr3_aa: CASGTGNYEQYF
cdr3_nt: TGTGCCAGCGGGACAGGGAACTACGAGCAGTACTTC

j_call: TRBJ1-2
v_call: TRBV6-2/TRBV6-3
clone_size: few
d_call: NA
cdr3_aa: CASSYSPGRKDYGYTF
cdr3_nt: TGTGCCAGCAGTTACTCGCCGGGGCGCAAAGACTATGGCTACACCTTC

j_call: TRBJ1-5
v_call: TRBV7-6
clone_size: once
d_call: NA
cdr3_aa: CASSLTSWGGADQPQHF
cdr3_nt: TGTGCCAGCAGTCTTACCTCGTGGGGCGGGGCCGATCAGCCCCAGCATTTT

j_call: TRBJ1-6
v_call: TRBV10-3
clone_size: many
d_call: TRBD1
cdr3_aa: CANRDSYNSPLHF
cdr3_nt: TGTGCCAACCGGGACAGCTATAATTCACCCCTCCACTTT

j_call: TRBJ1-2
v_call: TRBV5-6
clone_size: many
d_call: NA
cdr3_aa: CASTLRLTYGYTF
cdr3_nt: TGTGCCAGCACGTTGCGCCTCACCTATGGCTACACCTTC

j_call: TRBJ1-2
v_call: TRBV24-1
clone_size: many
d_call: TRBD1
cdr3_aa: CATSDSPGQGLHGYTF
cdr3_nt: TGTGCCACCAGTGACTCACCGGGACAGGGGTTGCATGGCTACACCTTC

j_call: TRBJ2-7
v_call: TRBV7-2
clone_size: few
d_call: NA
cdr3_aa: CASSGGITYEQYF
cdr3_nt: TGTGCCAGCAGCGGAGGGATTACCTACGAGCAGTACTTC

j_call: TRBJ2-7
v_call: TRBV7-9
clone_size: NA
d_call: NA
cdr3_aa: CASSLVPSGNYEQYF
cdr3_nt: TGTGCCAGCAGCTTGGTTCCCAGTGGTAACTACGAGCAGTACTTC

j_call: TRBJ1-5
v_call: TRBV7-8
clone_size: many
d_call: NA
cdr3_aa: CASSYQTGRTQHF
cdr3_nt: TGTGCCAGCAGCTATCAGACAGGCCGTACCCAGCATTTT